This TCR beta chain derives from a study of molecular identifiers for immune sequencing clone quantification (dated by TCRdb to the late 2010s). Study-level background: In a replicate experiment, RNA from about 20,000 or 100,000 naive CD8 T cells was split into five aliquots, four of which were sequenced. CD8 T cells were used in a methods study to benchmark molecular-identifier clustering-based TCR repertoire sequencing (MIDCIRS) and TCR RNA copy counting.

Library preparation was by PCR. Sequencing was carried out with an Illumina HiSeq 4000. Bulk TCR libraries were prepared as previously described, using TCR primers listed in Table S5. Total RNA was purified with the Qiagen AllPrep DNA/RNA kit. Before analysis, reads from multiple sequencing runs of one library were combined. Turning to the authors' computational methods: Reads were retained only if an exact TCR constant sequence was present, and the retained reads were trimmed to 150 nt and grouped according to their 12-nt molecular barcodes. Within each barcode group, reads were sub-clustered at a 15% Levenshtein threshold, and quality-weighted consensus sequences were built per RNA molecule. Non-functional sequences were discarded, and so were lower-count sequences lying one edit away from another sequence. Barcode sub-clusters with fewer than 20% of the maximum read count were removed, based on fitting two negative binomial distributions. TCRdb reworked the public reads: Q25 trimming with fastp, MiXCR clone assembly, productive beta chains retained. Each entry merges the rows of one CDR3 protein and shows their most common DNA and genes. The V and J calls here are based on TCRdb, not the publication. The sample table contains tens of thousands of distinct CDR3 sequences; only one count was recorded for 15% to 20% of them. The top ten hold 1.4% of the sample.

This clonotype occurred many times. Its antigen is still unknown. Base qualities are missing; no much larger clone stands one base away. The CDR3 contains 14 residues, cysteine and phenylalanine counted. The retained sequence is limited to the CDR3, 42 bases, with the frame set at the first base. Relative to germline, V is 5 bases shorter and J is 0 bases shorter, with 11 bases between their ends. From a lookup of the germline V gene (reference sequence), CDR1 and CDR2 are SEHNR and FQNEAQ. Libraries of naive CD8 T cells were built from around 20,000 to 1,000,000 sorted cells, with 10%, 30% or 50% of the purified RNA used. On a BD FACSAria II, naive CD8 T cells were FACS-sorted as CD8+CD4-CCR7+CD45RA+ and collected into RLT Plus buffer. To test detection sensitivity, Jurkat RNA equivalent to ten TCR copies was spiked into samples of roughly 20,000-1,000,000 naive CD8 T cells. Enrichment of CD8 T cells was done with RosetteSep CD8+ T Cell Enrichment Cocktail plus Ficoll-Paque, and ACK red cell lysis came afterward.

Results the study describes overall, beyond this receptor: The naive libraries included spiked-in Jurkat TCR RNA (about 11 copies' worth), and this RNA is not part of the donor repertoire. A single cell's worth of spiked-in Jurkat TCR RNA was reported detectable even among about 1.1 million naive CD8 T cells. When barcode sub-clustering was omitted, TCR diversity was inflated by chimeric consensus sequences, with chimeras reaching as high as 47%. Identical TCR molecules sharing a barcode could cause highly expanded clone sizes to be underestimated. In CMV-specific effector cells, clones with more than 20 RNA copies contained over 98% of molecules, whereas in naive cells such clones contained under 1% of molecules. Modeling gave about 3 recovered TCR RNA copies per cell versus approximately 10 by digital PCR, implying 25% to 30% capture efficiency.

The rearrangement joined TRBV7-9 to TRBJ2-7; the D gene cannot be resolved reliably. The specimen sequenced was naive CD8+ T cells from blood, with Jurkat cell RNA spiked in. What the cell subset or site label conveys for this sample: FACS-sorted CD8+CD4-CCR7+CD45RA+ naive T cells. This sequence originates from a human donor in good health. Some libraries in this study had Jurkat cell RNA spiked in. The CDR3 has the sequence CASSLLESSYEQYF. The base sequence is TGTGCCAGCAGCCTCCTGGAGAGCTCCTACGAGCAGTACTTC.